The 27 T cell receptor beta chains listed next were all sequenced from one sample in a study of cytomegalovirus exposure and HLA in healthy donors. The table came from immunoSEQ multiplex PCR; TCRdb's copy has only in-frame clones and leaves some out. The data show under 350,000 clones, about 86% seen once. Sequencing was performed on PBMCs. These receptors were obtained from a woman aged 18-35 years in good health and CMV-seronegative.

The rearrangement links TRBV29-1 to TRBJ2-7; 7 bases map to TRBD1. CDR3 size: 13 residues. The V segment lost 6 bases and the J segment 0 bases; nucleotides outside the gene matches: 5. Germline CDR1 is SQVTM and CDR2 is ANQGSEA. CDR3 sequence reads: CSVKTGSSYEQYF. The CDR3 nucleotides are TGCAGCGTGAAGACAGGGAGCTCCTACGAGCAGTACTTC.

The rearrangement uses TRBV28 and TRBJ1-5; possibly TRBD1 for D (6 bases). Trimming stripped 6 bases from V and 7 bases from J, with 19 bases between. The germline V gene encodes CDR1 MDHEN and CDR2 SYDVKM. The CDR3 has 15 residues. In DNA form, the CDR3 reads TGTGCCAGCAGAATCCGACAGGCGGCCAGCCAGCCCCAGCATTTT. It codes for CASRIRQAASQPQHF.

V is TRBV30 and J is TRBJ2-1, with unresolved D. V was cut by 6 bases and J by 4 bases, with 7 bases left in between. This CDR3 is built from 11 residues. Looked up from germline, CDR1 is GTSNPN and CDR2 is SVGIG (reference sequence). The DNA of the CDR3 is TGTGCCTGCACAGATTACAATGAGCAGTTCTTC. It yields the protein CACTDYNEQFF. The variable domain in full, with the rest retrieved from reference TRBV30 and TRBJ2-1, is SQTIHQWPATLVQPVGSPLSLECTVEGTSNPNLYWYRQAAGRGLQLLFYSVGIGQISSEVPQNLSASRPQDRQFILSSKKLLLSDSGFYLCACTDYNEQFFGPGTRLTVL.

The rearrangement joins TRBV6-9 to TRBJ1-1; D may be TRBD1 (6 bases). The CDR3 extends over 10 amino acids. Germline V gene lookup returns CDR1 MNHGY and CDR2 SVAAGI. V lost 11 bases to trimming and J lost 7 bases, with 11 bases between them. DNA of the CDR3: TGTGCCGGATGGACAGTTGAAGCTTTCTTT. It codes for CAGWTVEAFF.

This chain connects TRBV28 to TRBJ1-2; no reliable D call. V dropped 3 bases and J dropped 3 bases, with 8 bases sitting between them. The CDR3 is 13 residues long. CDR1 is MDHEN and CDR2 is SYDVKM in the germline V gene. The CDR3 is CASSLGIDYGYTF. CDR3 sequence (DNA): TGTGCCAGCAGTTTGGGCATCGACTATGGCTACACCTTC.

This chain connects TRBV19 to TRBJ2-1, with TRBD1 identical over 7 bases. The J segment lost 0 bases and the V segment lost 5 bases, leaving 4 bases of the junction unmatched. Germline CDR1 reads LNHDA; CDR2 reads SQIVND (reference sequence). The CDR3 is 15 residues long. CDR3 region: CASSSRQGSYNEQFF. CDR3 bases: TGTGCCAGTAGTTCCAGACAGGGCTCCTACAATGAGCAGTTCTTC.

This clone was detected only once. V is TRBV30 and J is TRBJ2-5; TRBD1 aligns across 11 bases. The CDR3 is 14 amino acids. Germline V gene lookup returns CDR1 GTSNPN and CDR2 SVGIG (reference sequence). The trim removed 5 bases at V and 5 bases at J, leaving 7 bases unmatched. This CDR3 is CAWDRTGGRETQYF. DNA for the CDR3: TGTGCCTGGGACCGGACAGGGGGCAGGGAGACCCAGTACTTC.

The chain uses TRBV5-4 and TRBJ2-7, with 9 bases that match TRBD2. J gave up 3 bases and V 0 bases, and 10 bases lay outside the gene matches. Germline lookup yields CDR1 SGHNT and CDR2 YYREEE (reference sequence). This CDR3 spans 17 amino acids. The CDR3 bases are TGTGCCAGCAGCTTGGGGGGTAGCGGGAGCCAGAGCTACGAGCAGTACTTC. This sequence encodes CASSLGGSGSQSYEQYF.

V gene TRBV5-1 combines with J gene TRBJ1-1, with D possibly being TRBD1 (6 bases). The germline gives CDR1 SGHRS, CDR2 YFSETQ. V was pared by 4 bases and J by 2 bases, with 15 bases between. This CDR3 contains 15 residues. The CDR3 bases are TGCGCCAGCAGCCCCTCCGGGACACCTAACACTGAAGCTTTCTTT. It specifies CASSPSGTPNTEAFF.

A single count supports this clone. V is TRBV6-1 and J is TRBJ2-7, with 7 nucleotides matching TRBD1. With 3 bases clipped from V and 5 bases from J, the junction kept 13 bases outside the gene matches. The CDR3 sequence is 16 residues long. The germline CDR1 and CDR2 sequences are MNHNS and SASEGT. The CDR3 region has the DNA TGTGCCAGCAGTGATCAGGCAGGGGGTTTCGGCGACGAGCAGTACTTC. This sequence encodes CASSDQAGGFGDEQYF.

V usage is TRBV5-1 and J usage is TRBJ2-7; D is perhaps TRBD1 (5 bases). Germline V gene lookup returns CDR1 SGHRS and CDR2 YFSETQ. CDR3 length equals 13 residues. With 1 base removed from V and 3 bases from J, the gap between germline ends came to 8 bases. In DNA form, the CDR3 reads TGCGCCAGCAGCTTGAGCAGGGACTACGAGCAGTACTTC. It encodes CASSLSRDYEQYF.

J is TRBJ1-2 and V is TRBV11-2; no definite D call. Germline CDR1 SGHAT, CDR2 FQNNGV. This CDR3 is 15 amino acids long. V was cut by 5 bases and J by 2 bases, with 15 bases left in between. The CDR3 sequence is CASSAPREPNYGYTF. CDR3 bases: TGTGCCAGCAGCGCGCCTAGGGAGCCGAACTATGGCTACACCTTC.

Remarks on this clone: A much larger clone is a single base away; this may be a read error. This chain connects TRBV27 to TRBJ2-7; D possibly corresponds to TRBD1 (7 bases). V lost 3 bases and J lost 3, with 9 bases in between. The CDR3 totals 13 residues. Germline V gene lookup returns CDR1 MNHEY and CDR2 SMNVEV (reference sequence). This CDR3 is CASSFQGGYEQYF. CDR3 bases: TGTGCCAGCAGTTTTCAGGGGGGCTACGAGCAGTACTTC.

This sequence joins TRBV19 and TRBJ1-1; TRBD1 matches 10 bases. This CDR3 contains 15 residues. In germline, CDR1 is LNHDA, CDR2 SQIVND (reference sequence). Losses at the gene ends were 4 bases for V and 3 bases for J; bases not matched to a gene: 5. The DNA for the CDR3 is TGTGCCAGTAGTAACCTCGGGACAGGGGACACTGAAGCTTTCTTT. Translated, it gives CASSNLGTGDTEAFF.

The chain couples TRBV5-1 to TRBJ2-5; D is perhaps TRBD1 (6 bases). CDR1 SGHRS and CDR2 YFSETQ come from the germline V gene. This CDR3 spans 13 amino acids. V lost 4 bases to trimming and J lost 4 bases, with 11 bases between them. The CDR3 reads CASSRTVGETQYF. For the CDR3, the DNA is TGCGCCAGCAGCCGGACAGTAGGAGAGACCCAGTACTTC.

The chain has TRBV30 and TRBJ1-2; 8 bases are shared with TRBD1. V trimming: 0 bases; J trimming: 8 bases; junction bases outside the gene matches: 11. Per germline, CDR1 GTSNPN and CDR2 SVGIG (reference sequence). This CDR3 contains 15 residues. The CDR3, as DNA: TGTGCCTGGAGTGTACTAAGCAGGGGGCACGGAGGCTACACCTTC. Amino acid sequence: CAWSVLSRGHGGYTF.

The rearrangement uses TRBV19 and TRBJ1-2; 9 positions agree with TRBD1. Germline V gene sequence: CDR1 LNHDA, CDR2 SQIVND (reference sequence). The V gene end was trimmed by 4 bases and the J gene end by 2 bases; junction bases not matched to a gene: 5. The CDR3 consists of 15 residues. CDR3 DNA: TGTGCCAGTAGTACTACCGGGACAGGGAACTATGGCTACACCTTC. It encodes CASSTTGTGNYGYTF.

The chain has TRBV7-9 and TRBJ1-4, with TRBD1 identical over 8 bases. The CDR3 contains 15 residues. Germline trimming cut 7 bases from V and 8 bases from J; bases unmatched to any gene: 12. CDR1 and CDR2 (germline): SEHNR, FQNEAQ (reference sequence). CDR3: CASNHAGQGVEKLFF. Here the CDR3 DNA reads TGTGCCAGCAACCACGCCGGACAGGGAGTAGAAAAACTGTTTTTT.

The chain recombines TRBV18 with TRBJ2-3; 9 bases fit TRBD1. CDR1 and CDR2 from the germline V gene are KGHSH and LQKENI. The ends lost 8 bases at V and 2 bases at J; junction bases unmatched: 2. The CDR3 is 13 amino acids. Here the CDR3 reads CASGDRDTDTQYF. The CDR3 DNA reads as TGTGCCAGCGGGGACAGGGACACAGATACGCAGTATTTT. The full variable domain, completed using reference TRBV18 and TRBJ2-3, is NAGVMQNPRHLVRRRGQEARLRCSPMKGHSHVYWYRQLPEEGLKFMVYLQKENIIDESGMPKERFSAEFPKEGPSILRIQQVVRGDSAAYFCASGDRDTDTQYFGPGTRLTVL.

The gene calls are TRBV10-2 and TRBJ2-1; no reliable D call. The CDR3 runs to 14 residues. Trimming removed 0 bases at V and 3 bases at J, with 6 bases between. The germline CDR1 and CDR2 sequences are WSHSY and SAAADI. The CDR3 DNA is TGCGCCAGCAGTGAGTCGACTGGCTACAATGAGCAGTTCTTC. It codes for CASSESTGYNEQFF.

CDR3 DNA sequence: TGTGCCAGCACCGTACAGGGTCCCCATAATTCACCCCTCCACTTT. It specifies CASTVQGPHNSPLHF. The rearrangement uses TRBV7-2 and TRBJ1-6; possible D gene TRBD1, 6 bases. Germline loops: CDR1 SGHTA, CDR2 FQGNSA. This CDR3 spans 15 amino acids. V was pared by 7 bases and J by 5 bases, with 15 bases between.

The genes are TRBV5-1 and TRBJ2-2; D not certain. Looked up from germline, CDR1 is SGHRS and CDR2 is YFSETQ. This CDR3 has 13 amino acids. V was shortened by 1 base and J by 1 base, with 2 bases between the two germline ends. The CDR3 reads CASSLRNTGELFF. For the CDR3, the DNA is TGCGCCAGCAGCTTGCGGAACACCGGGGAGCTGTTTTTT. The complete variable domain, with remaining parts taken from reference TRBV5-1 and TRBJ2-2, reads KAGVTQTPRYLIKTRGQQVTLSCSPISGHRSVSWYQQTPGQGLQFLFEYFSETQRNKGNFPGRFSGRQFSNSRSEMNVSTLELGDSALYLCASSLRNTGELFFGEGSRLTVL.

This chain connects TRBV11-3 to TRBJ1-2; the match to TRBD1 covers 8 bases. Germline assignment: CDR1 SGHNT and CDR2 YENEEA. This CDR3 is 18 amino acids long. The V segment lost 5 bases and the J segment 1 base; nucleotides outside the gene matches: 15. CDR3 protein: CASSPLMMGQDHNYGYTF. The CDR3 nucleotides read TGTGCCAGCAGCCCTCTGATGATGGGACAGGACCATAACTATGGCTACACCTTC.

The chain carries TRBV5-1 and TRBJ2-7; 7 positions agree with TRBD1. J was trimmed by 2 bases and V by 4 bases; bases with no gene match: 3. This CDR3 has 13 amino acids. Germline assignment: CDR1 SGHRS and CDR2 YFSETQ. The CDR3 DNA is TGCGCCAGCAGCGTGACAGGGACCTACGAGCAGTACTTC. It yields the protein CASSVTGTYEQYF.

V and J are TRBV30 and TRBJ2-2; 11 bases line up with TRBD1. Trimming took 5 bases from V and 6 from J; bases not matched to a gene: 11. Germline assignment: CDR1 GTSNPN and CDR2 SVGIG (reference sequence). This CDR3 has 16 amino acids. In DNA form, the CDR3 reads TGTGCCTGGGAACCTCGGGACAGGGGGGTTCCCGGGGAGCTGTTTTTT. As protein: CAWEPRDRGVPGELFF.

This clone appeared a single time. The genes are TRBV10-3 and TRBJ2-2, with a weak D call TRBD2 (5 bases). The CDR3 runs to 13 residues. V was trimmed by 5 bases and J by 6 bases, leaving 10 bases between them. In germline, CDR1 is ENHRY, CDR2 SYGVKD. CDR3: CAISNSSPGELFF. Written as DNA, the CDR3 is TGTGCCATCAGTAATTCTAGCCCCGGGGAGCTGTTTTTT.

The chain joins TRBV7-8 to TRBJ2-5; possible D gene TRBD1, 5 bases. The germline V gene has CDR1 SGHVS and CDR2 FQNEAQ. This CDR3 region has 14 residues. The ends were cut back, 5 bases at V and 4 bases at J, with 14 bases in the middle. The CDR3 DNA reads TGTGCCAGCAGCCGACCTGATGGGGCAGAGACCCAGTACTTC. This codes for CASSRPDGAETQYF.